This T cell receptor beta chain was captured by sequencing in a study of beta chain features in type 1 diabetes. Of note for this clone: Its target is not known.

V was pared by 10 bases and J by 3 bases, with 15 bases between. The CDR3 consists of 13 residues. The germline V gene has CDR1 MNHEY and CDR2 SVGAGI. Study results and caveats: Type 1 diabetes patients had TCRB CDR3s that were shorter (moderately but significantly so) in all four CD4+ subsets. Cells with high TCR expression could be over-represented by cDNA sequencing.

As every portion of the isolated RNA was reverse transcribed, the sequencing read expressed TCRB transcripts. An average roughly 3.5 million reads came from naive, central memory and regulatory T cell samples. TCRdb keeps only in-frame clones here, not all; method: immunoSEQ multiplex PCR. The table shows about 240,000 clones, with about 15% occurring only once. The clonotype was recovered from a man aged 25 to 40 with type 1 diabetes. Source material: naive CD4+ T cells from blood. V usage is TRBV6-5 and J usage is TRBJ2-5; D remains unclear. Written as DNA, the CDR3 is TGTGCCATCACCGCGACACCTGAAGAGACCCAGTACTTC. Translated: CAITATPEETQYF.